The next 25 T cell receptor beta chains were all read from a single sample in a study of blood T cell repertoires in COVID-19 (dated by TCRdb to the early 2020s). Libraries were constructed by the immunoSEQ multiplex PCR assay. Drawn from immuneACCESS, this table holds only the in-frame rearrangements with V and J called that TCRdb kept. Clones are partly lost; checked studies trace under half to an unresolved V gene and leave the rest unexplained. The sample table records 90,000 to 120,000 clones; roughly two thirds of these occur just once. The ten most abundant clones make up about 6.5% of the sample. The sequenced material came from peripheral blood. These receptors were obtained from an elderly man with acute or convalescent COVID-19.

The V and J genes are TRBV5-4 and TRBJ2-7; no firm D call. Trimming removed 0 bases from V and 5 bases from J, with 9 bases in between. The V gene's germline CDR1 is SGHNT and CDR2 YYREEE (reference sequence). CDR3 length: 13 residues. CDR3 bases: TGTGCCAGCAGCTTGGATCAGGTGGACGAGCAGTACTTC. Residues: CASSLDQVDEQYF. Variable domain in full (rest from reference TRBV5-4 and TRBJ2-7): ETGVTQSPTHLIKTRGQQVTLRCSSQSGHNTVSWYQQALGQGPQFIFQYYREEENGRGNFPPRFSGLQFPNYSSELNVNALELDDSALYLCASSLDQVDEQYFGPGTRLTVT.

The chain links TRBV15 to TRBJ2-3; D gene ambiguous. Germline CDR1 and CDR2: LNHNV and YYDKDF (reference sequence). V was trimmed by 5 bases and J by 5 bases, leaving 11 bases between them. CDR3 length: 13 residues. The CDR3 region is CATSGHLGDTQYF. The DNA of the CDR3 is TGTGCCACCAGCGGGCACTTGGGAGATACGCAGTATTTT.

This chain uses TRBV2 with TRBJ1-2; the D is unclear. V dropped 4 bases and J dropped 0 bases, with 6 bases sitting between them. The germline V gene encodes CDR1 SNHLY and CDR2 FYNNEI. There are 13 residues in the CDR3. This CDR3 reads CASSVTTNYGYTF. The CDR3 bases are TGTGCCAGCAGTGTGACAACTAACTATGGCTACACCTTC.

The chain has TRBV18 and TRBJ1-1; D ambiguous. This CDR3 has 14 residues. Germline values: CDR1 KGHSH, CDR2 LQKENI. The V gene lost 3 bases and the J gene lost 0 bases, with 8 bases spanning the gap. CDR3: CASSPSSLNTEAFF. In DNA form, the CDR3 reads TGTGCCAGCTCACCTTCCTCCTTGAACACTGAAGCTTTCTTT.

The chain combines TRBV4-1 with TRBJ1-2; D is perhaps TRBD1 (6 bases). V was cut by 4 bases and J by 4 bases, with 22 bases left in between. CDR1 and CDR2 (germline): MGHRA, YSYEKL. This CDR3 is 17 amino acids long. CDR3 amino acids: CASSPVPPQGVFYGYTF. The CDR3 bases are TGCGCCAGCAGCCCCGTACCCCCACAGGGAGTCTTCTATGGCTACACCTTC.

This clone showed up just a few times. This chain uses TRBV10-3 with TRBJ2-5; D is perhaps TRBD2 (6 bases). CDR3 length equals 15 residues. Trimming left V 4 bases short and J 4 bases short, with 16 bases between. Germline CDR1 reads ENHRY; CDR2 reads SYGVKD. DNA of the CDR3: TGTGCCATCAGTGGTGAAGTGGAGGGTGGAGAGACCCAGTACTTC. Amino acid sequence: CAISGEVEGGETQYF.

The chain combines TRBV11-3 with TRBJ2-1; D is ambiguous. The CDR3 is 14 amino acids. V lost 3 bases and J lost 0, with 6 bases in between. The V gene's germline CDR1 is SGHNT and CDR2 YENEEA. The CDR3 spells CASSFDSSYNEQFF. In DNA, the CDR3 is TGTGCCAGCAGCTTCGATAGCTCCTACAATGAGCAGTTCTTC.

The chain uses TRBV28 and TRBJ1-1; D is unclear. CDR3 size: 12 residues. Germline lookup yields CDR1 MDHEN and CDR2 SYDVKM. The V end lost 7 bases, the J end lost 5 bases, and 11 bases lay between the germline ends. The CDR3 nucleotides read TGTGCCAGCATCGATACCCGGACTGAAGCTTTCTTT. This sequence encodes CASIDTRTEAFF.

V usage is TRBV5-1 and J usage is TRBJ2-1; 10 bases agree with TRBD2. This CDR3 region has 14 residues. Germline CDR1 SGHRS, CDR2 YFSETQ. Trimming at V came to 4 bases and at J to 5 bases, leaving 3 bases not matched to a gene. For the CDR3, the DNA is TGCGCCAGCAGCCGGACTAGCGGAAACAATGAGCAGTTCTTC. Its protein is CASSRTSGNNEQFF.

This chain's CDR3 is CASSSGTGLTGELFF. The CDR3 coding sequence is TGTGCCAGCAGTTCCGGGACAGGACTCACCGGGGAGCTGTTTTTT. The gene calls are TRBV5-5 and TRBJ2-2, with 8 nucleotides matching TRBD1. V shed 5 bases and J 4 bases; nucleotides not matched to a gene: 7. The CDR3 totals 15 residues. CDR1 SGHKS and CDR2 YYEKEE come from the germline V gene (reference sequence).

CDR3 in amino acids: CASRDPAGGLEKLFF. CDR3 sequence (DNA): TGTGCCAGCCGCGATCCGGCAGGGGGCTTGGAAAAACTGTTTTTT. The chain has TRBV2 and TRBJ1-4; TRBD1 matches at 8 bases. There are 15 residues in the CDR3. V lost 8 bases, J lost 8 bases, and 13 bases stayed unmatched. Germline values: CDR1 SNHLY, CDR2 FYNNEI.

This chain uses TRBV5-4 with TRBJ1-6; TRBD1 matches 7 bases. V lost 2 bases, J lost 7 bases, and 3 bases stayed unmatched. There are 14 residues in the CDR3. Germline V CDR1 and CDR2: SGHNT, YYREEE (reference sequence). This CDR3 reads CASSLTGVNSPLHF. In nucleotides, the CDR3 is TGTGCCAGCAGCTTAACAGGGGTAAATTCACCCCTCCACTTT. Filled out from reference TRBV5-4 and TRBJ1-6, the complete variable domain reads ETGVTQSPTHLIKTRGQQVTLRCSSQSGHNTVSWYQQALGQGPQFIFQYYREEENGRGNFPPRFSGLQFPNYSSELNVNALELDDSALYLCASSLTGVNSPLHFGNGTRLTVT.

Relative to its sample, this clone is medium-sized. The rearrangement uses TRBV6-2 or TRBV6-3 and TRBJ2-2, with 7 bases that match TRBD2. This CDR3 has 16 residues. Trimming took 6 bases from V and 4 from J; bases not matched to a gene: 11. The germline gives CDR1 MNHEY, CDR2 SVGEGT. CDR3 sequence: CASSSGTTSFTGELFF. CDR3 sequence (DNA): TGTGCCAGCAGCTCCGGGACTACCTCCTTCACCGGGGAGCTGTTTTTT.

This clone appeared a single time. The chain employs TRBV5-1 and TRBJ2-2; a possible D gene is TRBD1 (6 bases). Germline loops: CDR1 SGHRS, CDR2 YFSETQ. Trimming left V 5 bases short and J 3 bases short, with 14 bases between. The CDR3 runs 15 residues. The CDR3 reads CASSRGGGDTGELFF. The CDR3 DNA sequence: TGCGCCAGCAGTCGGGGTGGGGGCGACACCGGGGAGCTGTTTTTT. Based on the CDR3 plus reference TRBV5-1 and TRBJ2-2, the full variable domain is KAGVTQTPRYLIKTRGQQVTLSCSPISGHRSVSWYQQTPGQGLQFLFEYFSETQRNKGNFPGRFSGRQFSNSRSEMNVSTLELGDSALYLCASSRGGGDTGELFFGEGSRLTVL.

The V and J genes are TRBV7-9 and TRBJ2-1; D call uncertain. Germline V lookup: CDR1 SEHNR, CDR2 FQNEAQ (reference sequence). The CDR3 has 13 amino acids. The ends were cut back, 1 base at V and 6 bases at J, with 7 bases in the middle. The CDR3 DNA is TGTGCCAGCAGCTTAGGTAGCCTCAATGAGCAGTTCTTC. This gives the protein CASSLGSLNEQFF.

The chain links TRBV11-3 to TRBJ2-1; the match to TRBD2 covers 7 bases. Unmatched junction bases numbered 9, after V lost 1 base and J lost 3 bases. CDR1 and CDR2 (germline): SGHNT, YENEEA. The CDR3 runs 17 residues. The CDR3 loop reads CASSLGRREILYNEQFF. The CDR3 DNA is TGTGCCAGCAGCTTAGGTCGGCGGGAGATCCTCTACAATGAGCAGTTCTTC.

The CDR3 nucleotides read TGTGCCAGCAGTGGGGGGGCCGAAGAGACCCAGTACTTC. Translating gives CASSGGAEETQYF. V and J are TRBV28 and TRBJ2-5; D may be TRBD2 (7 bases). The germline V gene encodes CDR1 MDHEN and CDR2 SYDVKM. The CDR3 is 13 amino acids. The V and J ends lost 5 bases and 3 bases respectively, with 10 bases between them.

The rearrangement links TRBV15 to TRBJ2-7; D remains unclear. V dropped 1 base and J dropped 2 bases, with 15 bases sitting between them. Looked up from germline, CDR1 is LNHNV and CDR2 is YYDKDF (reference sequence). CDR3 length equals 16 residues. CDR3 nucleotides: TGTGCCACCAGCAGAGGCGCCGGTAGAGCACCCTACGAGCAGTACTTC. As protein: CATSRGAGRAPYEQYF.

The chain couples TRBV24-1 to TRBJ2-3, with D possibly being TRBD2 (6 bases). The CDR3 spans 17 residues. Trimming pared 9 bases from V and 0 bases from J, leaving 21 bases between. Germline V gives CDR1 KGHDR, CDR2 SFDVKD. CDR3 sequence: CATQPGTYMTSTDTQYF. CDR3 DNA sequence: TGTGCCACCCAACCGGGGACTTATATGACTAGCACAGATACGCAGTATTTT.

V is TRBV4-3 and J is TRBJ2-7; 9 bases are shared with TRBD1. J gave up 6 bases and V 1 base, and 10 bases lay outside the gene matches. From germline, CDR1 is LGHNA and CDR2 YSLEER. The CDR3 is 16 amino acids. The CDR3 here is CASSQVGGQGGTEQYF. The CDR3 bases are TGCGCCAGCAGCCAAGTTGGGGGACAGGGTGGTACCGAGCAGTACTTC.

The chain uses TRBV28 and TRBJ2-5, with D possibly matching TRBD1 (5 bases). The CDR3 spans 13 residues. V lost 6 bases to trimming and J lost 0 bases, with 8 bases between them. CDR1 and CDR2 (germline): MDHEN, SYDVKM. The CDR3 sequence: CASRWTYQETQYF. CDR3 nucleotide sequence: TGTGCCAGCAGATGGACATACCAAGAGACCCAGTACTTC. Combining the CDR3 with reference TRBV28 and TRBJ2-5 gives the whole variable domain DVKVTQSSRYLVKRTGEKVFLECVQDMDHENMFWYRQDPGLGLRLIYFSYDVKMKEKGDIPEGYSVSREKKERFSLILESASTNQTSMYLCASRWTYQETQYFGPGTRLLVL.

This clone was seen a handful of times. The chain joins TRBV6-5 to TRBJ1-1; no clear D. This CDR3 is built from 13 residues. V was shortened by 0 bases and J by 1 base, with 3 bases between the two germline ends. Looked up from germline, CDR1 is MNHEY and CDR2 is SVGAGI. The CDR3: CASSYSANTEAFF. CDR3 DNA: TGTGCCAGCAGTTACTCAGCGAACACTGAAGCTTTCTTT.

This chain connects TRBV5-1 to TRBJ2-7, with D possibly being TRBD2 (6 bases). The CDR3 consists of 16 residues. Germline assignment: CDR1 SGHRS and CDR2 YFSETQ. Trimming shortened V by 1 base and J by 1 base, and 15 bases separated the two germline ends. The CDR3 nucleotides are TGCGCCAGCAGCTTGACCCCGGGAGATGTGTCCTACGAGCAGTACTTC. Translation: CASSLTPGDVSYEQYF.

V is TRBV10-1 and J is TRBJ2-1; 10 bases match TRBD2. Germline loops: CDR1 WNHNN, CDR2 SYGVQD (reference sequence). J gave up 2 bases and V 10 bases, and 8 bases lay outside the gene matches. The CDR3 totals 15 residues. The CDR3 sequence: CATPPSGSTYNEQFF. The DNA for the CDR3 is TGCGCCACCCCCCCTAGCGGGAGCACCTACAATGAGCAGTTCTTC.

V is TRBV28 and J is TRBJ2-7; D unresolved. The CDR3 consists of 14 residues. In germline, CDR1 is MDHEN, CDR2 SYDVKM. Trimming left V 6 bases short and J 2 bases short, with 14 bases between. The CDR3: CASRPSRRPYEQYF. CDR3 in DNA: TGTGCCAGCAGACCAAGCCGGCGGCCCTACGAGCAGTACTTC.